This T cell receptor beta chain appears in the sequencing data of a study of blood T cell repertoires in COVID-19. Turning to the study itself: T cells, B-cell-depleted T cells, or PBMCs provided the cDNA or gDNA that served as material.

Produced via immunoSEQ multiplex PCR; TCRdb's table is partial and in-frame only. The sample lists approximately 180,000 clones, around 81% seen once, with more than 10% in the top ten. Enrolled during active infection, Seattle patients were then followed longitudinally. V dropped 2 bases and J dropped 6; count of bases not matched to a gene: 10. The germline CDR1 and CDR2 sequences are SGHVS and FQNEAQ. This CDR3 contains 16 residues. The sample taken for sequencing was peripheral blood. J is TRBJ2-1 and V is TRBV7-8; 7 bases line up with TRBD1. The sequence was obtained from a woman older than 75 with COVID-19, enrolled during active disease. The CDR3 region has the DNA TGTGCCAGCAGCTTATATCGAGGGGGCGCCGGCAATGAGCAGTTCTTC. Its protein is CASSLYRGGAGNEQFF.